This T cell receptor (beta chain) is from a study of cytomegalovirus exposure and HLA in healthy donors. The wider study: The 120 validation repertoires were produced on the same platform as the 670 or so repertoires of the first cohort. This was reported in a later analysis. Findings of the study overall: According to the study, roughly 180 TCR beta chains were cytomegalovirus-associated.

Comments on this clone: No antigen is known for it.

TCRdb's copy holds only in-frame clones and misses some; the assay was immunoSEQ multiplex PCR. There are 150,000 to 180,000 clones in the sample; just over 85% occur only once, and roughly 1.9% lies in the top ten. The donors belonged to the approximately 130-subject validation cohort, separate from the roughly 700-subject first cohort. CDR3 length equals 18 residues. The trim removed 3 bases at V and 3 bases at J, leaving 12 bases unmatched. From germline, CDR1 is MGHDK and CDR2 SYGVNS. V is TRBV25-1 and J is TRBJ2-3; 10 bases align to TRBD2. The sample taken for sequencing was PBMCs. The sequence was collected from a human donor in good health. The CDR3 spells CASSDSPRLAGGTDTQYF. The CDR3 DNA sequence: TGTGCCAGCAGTGATTCCCCCCGTTTAGCGGGAGGTACAGATACGCAGTATTTT. The entire variable domain, with the rest obtained from reference TRBV25-1 and TRBJ2-3, is as follows: EADIYQTPRYLVIGTGKKITLECSQTMGHDKMYWYQQDPGMELHLIHYSYGVNSTEKGDLSSESTVSRIRTEHFPLTLESARPSHTSQYLCASSDSPRLAGGTDTQYFGPGTRLTVL.